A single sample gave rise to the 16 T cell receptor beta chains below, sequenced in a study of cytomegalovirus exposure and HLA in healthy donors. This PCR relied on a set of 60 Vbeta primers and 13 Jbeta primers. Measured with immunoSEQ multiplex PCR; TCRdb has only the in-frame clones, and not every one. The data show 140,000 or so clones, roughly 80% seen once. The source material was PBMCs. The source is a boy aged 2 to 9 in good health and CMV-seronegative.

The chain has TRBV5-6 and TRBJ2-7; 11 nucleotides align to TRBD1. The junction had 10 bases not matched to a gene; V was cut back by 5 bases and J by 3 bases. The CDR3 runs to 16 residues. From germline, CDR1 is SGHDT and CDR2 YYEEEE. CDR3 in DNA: TGTGCCAGCAGTAAAAGATCCGGGACAGGGGGCTACGAGCAGTACTTC. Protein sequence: CASSKRSGTGGYEQYF.

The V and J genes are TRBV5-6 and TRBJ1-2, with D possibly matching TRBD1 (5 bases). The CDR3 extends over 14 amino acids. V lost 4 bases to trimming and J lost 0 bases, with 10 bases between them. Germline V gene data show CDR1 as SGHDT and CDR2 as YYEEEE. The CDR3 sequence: CASSPTQANYGYTF. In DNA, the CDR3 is TGTGCCAGCAGCCCAACACAGGCTAACTATGGCTACACCTTC. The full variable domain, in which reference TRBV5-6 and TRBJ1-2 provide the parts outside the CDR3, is DAGVTQSPTHLIKTRGQQVTLRCSPKSGHDTVSWYQQALGQGPQFIFQYYEEEERQRGNFPDRFSGHQFPNYSSELNVNALLLGDSALYLCASSPTQANYGYTFGSGTRLTVV.

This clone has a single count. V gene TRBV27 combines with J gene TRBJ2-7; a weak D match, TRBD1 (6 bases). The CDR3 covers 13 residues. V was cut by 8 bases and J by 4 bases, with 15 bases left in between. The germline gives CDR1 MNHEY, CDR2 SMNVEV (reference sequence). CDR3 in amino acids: CASGSGTRYEQYF. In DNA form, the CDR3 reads TGTGCCAGCGGATCCGGGACAAGGTACGAGCAGTACTTC.

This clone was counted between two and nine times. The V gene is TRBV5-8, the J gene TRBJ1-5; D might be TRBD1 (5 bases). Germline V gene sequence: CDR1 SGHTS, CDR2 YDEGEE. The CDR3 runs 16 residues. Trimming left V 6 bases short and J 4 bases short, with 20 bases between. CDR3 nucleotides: TGTGCCAGCACCTCGGTCCCGGGGGGAGGGAATCAGCCCCAGCATTTT. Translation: CASTSVPGGGNQPQHF. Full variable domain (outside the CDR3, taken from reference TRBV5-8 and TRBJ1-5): EAGVTQSPTHLIKTRGQQATLRCSPISGHTSVYWYQQALGLGLQFLLWYDEGEERNRGNFPPRFSGRQFPNYSSELNVNALELEDSALYLCASTSVPGGGNQPQHFGDGTRLSIL.

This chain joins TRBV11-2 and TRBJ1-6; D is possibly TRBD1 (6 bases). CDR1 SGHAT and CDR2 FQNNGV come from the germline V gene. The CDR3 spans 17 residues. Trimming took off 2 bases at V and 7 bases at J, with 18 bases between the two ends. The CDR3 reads CASSLLDLGTNNSPLHF. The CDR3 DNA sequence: TGTGCCAGCAGCTTACTAGATTTGGGGACAAACAATTCACCCCTCCACTTT.

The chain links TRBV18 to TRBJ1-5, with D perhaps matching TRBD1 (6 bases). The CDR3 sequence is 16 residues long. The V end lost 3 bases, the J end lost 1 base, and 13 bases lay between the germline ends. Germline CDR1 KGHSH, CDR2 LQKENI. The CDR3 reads CASSPFQGQSNQPQHF. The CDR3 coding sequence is TGTGCCAGCTCACCCTTCCAGGGGCAGAGCAATCAGCCCCAGCATTTT.

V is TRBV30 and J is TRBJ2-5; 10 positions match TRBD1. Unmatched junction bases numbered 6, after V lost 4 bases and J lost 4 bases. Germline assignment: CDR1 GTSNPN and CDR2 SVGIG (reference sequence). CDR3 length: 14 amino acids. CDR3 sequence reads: CAWNRDRGGETQYF. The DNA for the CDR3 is TGTGCCTGGAATCGGGACAGGGGAGGAGAGACCCAGTACTTC.

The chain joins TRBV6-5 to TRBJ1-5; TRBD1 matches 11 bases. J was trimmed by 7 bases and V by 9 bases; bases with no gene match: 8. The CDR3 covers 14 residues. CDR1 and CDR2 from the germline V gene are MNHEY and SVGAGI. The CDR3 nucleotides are TGTGCCAGTATGCCGGGACAGGGGGACCAGCCCCAGCATTTT. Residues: CASMPGQGDQPQHF.

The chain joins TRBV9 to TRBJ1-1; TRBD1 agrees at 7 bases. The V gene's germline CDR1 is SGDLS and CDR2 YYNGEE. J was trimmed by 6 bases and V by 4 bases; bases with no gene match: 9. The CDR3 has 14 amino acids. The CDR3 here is CASSPWTGPPEAFF. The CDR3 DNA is TGTGCCAGCAGCCCCTGGACAGGCCCCCCTGAAGCTTTCTTT.

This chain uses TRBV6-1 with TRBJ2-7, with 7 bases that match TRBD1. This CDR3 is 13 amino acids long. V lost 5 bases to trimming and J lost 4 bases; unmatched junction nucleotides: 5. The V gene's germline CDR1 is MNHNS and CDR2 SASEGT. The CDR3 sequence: CASSRQGQYEQYF. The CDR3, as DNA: TGTGCCAGCAGTCGCCAGGGACAGTACGAGCAGTACTTC.

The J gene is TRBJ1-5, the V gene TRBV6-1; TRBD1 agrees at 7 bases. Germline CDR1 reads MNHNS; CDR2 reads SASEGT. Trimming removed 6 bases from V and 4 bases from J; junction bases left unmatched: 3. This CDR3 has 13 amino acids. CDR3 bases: TGTGCCAGCAGCAGGGGGAATAATCAGCCCCAGCATTTT. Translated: CASSRGNNQPQHF.

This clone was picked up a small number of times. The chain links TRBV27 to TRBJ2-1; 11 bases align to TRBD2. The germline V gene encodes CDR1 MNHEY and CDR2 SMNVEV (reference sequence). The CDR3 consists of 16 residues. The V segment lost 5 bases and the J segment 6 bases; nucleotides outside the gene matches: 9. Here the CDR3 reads CASSPLAGGGRNEQFF. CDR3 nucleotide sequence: TGTGCCAGCAGTCCCCTAGCGGGAGGTGGGCGCAATGAGCAGTTCTTC.

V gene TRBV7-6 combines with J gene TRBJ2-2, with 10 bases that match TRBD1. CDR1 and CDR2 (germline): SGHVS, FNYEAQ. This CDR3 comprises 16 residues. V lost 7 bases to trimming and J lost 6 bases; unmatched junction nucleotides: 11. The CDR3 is CASTRPDRGLPGELFF. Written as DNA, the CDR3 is TGTGCCAGCACTCGACCCGACAGGGGGCTTCCCGGGGAGCTGTTTTTT.

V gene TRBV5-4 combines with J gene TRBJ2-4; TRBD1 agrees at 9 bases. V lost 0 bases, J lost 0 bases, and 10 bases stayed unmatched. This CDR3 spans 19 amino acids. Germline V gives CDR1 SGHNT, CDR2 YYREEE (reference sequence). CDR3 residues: CASSLGLLGQGKAKNIQYF. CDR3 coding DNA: TGTGCCAGCAGCTTGGGACTTCTGGGACAGGGAAAAGCCAAAAACATTCAGTACTTC.

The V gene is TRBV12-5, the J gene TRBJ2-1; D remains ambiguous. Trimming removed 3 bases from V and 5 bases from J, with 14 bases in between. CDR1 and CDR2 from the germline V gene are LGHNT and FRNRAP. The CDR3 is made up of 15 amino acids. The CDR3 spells CASGFYLVNNNEQFF. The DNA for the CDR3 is TGTGCTAGTGGTTTTTACCTAGTGAACAACAATGAGCAGTTCTTC. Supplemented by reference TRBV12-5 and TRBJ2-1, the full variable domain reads DARVTQTPRHKVTEMGQEVTMRCQPILGHNTVFWYRQTMMQGLELLAYFRNRAPLDDSGMPKDRFSAEMPDATLATLKIQPSEPRDSAVYFCASGFYLVNNNEQFFGPGTRLTVL.

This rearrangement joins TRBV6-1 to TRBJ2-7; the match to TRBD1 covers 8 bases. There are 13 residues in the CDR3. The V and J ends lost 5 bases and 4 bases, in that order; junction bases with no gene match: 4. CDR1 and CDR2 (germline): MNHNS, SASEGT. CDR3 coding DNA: TGTGCCAGCAGTAGGACAGGGAGGTACGAGCAGTACTTC. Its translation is CASSRTGRYEQYF.